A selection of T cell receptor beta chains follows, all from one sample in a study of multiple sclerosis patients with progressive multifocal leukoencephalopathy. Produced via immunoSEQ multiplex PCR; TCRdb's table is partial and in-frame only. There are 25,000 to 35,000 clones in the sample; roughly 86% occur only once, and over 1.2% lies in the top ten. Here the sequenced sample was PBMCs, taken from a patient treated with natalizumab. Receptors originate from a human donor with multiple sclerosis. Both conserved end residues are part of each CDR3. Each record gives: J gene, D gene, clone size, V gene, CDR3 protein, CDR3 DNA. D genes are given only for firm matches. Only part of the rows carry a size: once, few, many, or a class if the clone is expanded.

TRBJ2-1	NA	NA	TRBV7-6	CASSLGGGSYNEQFF	TGTGCCAGCAGCTTAGGAGGGGGCTCCTACAATGAGCAGTTCTTC
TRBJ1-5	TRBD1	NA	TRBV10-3	CAIRGTGKNQPQHF	TGTGCCATCAGGGGGACAGGAAAGAATCAGCCCCAGCATTTT
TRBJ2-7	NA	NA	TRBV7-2	CASSPDRSEQYF	TGTGCCAGCAGCCCGGATCGTTCCGAGCAGTACTTC
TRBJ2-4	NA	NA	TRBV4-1	CASSGSRENIQYF	TGCGCCAGCAGTGGGTCCAGGGAGAACATTCAGTACTTC
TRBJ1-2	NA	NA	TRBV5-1	CASSPGGHNLLHYTF	TGCGCCAGCAGCCCAGGAGGGCACAACCTCCTGCACTACACCTTC
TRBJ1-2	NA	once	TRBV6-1	CASSEASDLGVYGYTF	TGTGCCAGCAGTGAAGCCTCCGATCTTGGGGTGTATGGCTACACCTTC
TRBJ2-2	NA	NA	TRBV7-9	CASSRPAGANTGELFF	TGTGCCAGCAGCCGACCCGCAGGGGCGAACACCGGGGAGCTGTTTTTT
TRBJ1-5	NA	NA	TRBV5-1	CASSFREGQPQHF	TGCGCCAGCAGCTTCAGGGAAGGTCAGCCCCAGCATTTT
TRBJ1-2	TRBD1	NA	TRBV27	CASSPTDRGYGYTF	TGTGCCAGCAGCCCAACTGACAGGGGGTATGGCTACACCTTC
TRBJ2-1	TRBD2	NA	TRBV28	CASRQTSGLYNEQFF	TGTGCCAGCAGACAGACTAGCGGCCTATACAATGAGCAGTTCTTC
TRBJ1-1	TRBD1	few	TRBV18	CASSPQGGTEAFF	TGTGCCAGCTCACCGCAGGGGGGGACTGAAGCTTTCTTT
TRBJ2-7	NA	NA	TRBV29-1	CSVYGVYEQYF	TGCAGCGTTTACGGGGTCTACGAGCAGTACTTC
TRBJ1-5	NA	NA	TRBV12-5	CASGKTGEGNQPQHF	TGTGCTAGTGGTAAGACAGGTGAAGGCAATCAGCCCCAGCATTTT
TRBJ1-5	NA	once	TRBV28	CASSLSLAGGPQHF	TGTGCCAGCAGTTTGAGTCTAGCGGGAGGGCCCCAGCATTTT
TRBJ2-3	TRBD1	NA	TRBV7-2	CASSAGTGQPTDTQYF	TGTGCCAGCAGCGCCGGGACAGGCCAACCCACAGATACGCAGTATTTT
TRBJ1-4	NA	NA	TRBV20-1	CSARINEKLFF	TGCAGTGCTCGAATTAATGAAAAACTGTTTTTT
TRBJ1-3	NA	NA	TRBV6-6	CASSFIPTGQVNTIYF	TGTGCCAGCAGCTTTATCCCCACGGGGCAAGTAAACACCATATATTTT
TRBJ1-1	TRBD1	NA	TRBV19	CASSLLGTGRPEAFF	TGTGCCAGTAGTTTACTCGGGACAGGGCGTCCTGAAGCTTTCTTT
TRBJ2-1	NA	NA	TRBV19	CASSIAGSSYNEQFF	TGTGCCAGTAGTATAGCCGGGAGCTCCTACAATGAGCAGTTCTTC
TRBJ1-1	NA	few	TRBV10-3	CAITVGGNTEAFF	TGTGCCATCACCGTGGGGGGGAACACTGAAGCTTTCTTT
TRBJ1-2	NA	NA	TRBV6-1	CASSDRPTANYGYTF	TGTGCCAGCAGTGATAGGCCGACAGCTAACTATGGCTACACCTTC
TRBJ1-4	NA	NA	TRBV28	CASLSGRGFLWEKLFF	TGTGCCAGCTTAAGTGGTCGGGGCTTTTTGTGGGAAAAACTGTTTTTT
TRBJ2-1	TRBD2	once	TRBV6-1	CASSALAGGGRNEQFF	TGTGCCAGCAGTGCCTTAGCGGGAGGGGGTCGCAATGAGCAGTTCTTC
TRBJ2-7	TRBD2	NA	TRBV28	CASSLWLGTTSGEQYF	TGTGCCAGCAGTTTATGGTTAGGGACTACCTCTGGGGAGCAGTACTTC
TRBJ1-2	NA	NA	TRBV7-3	CASSPGVRAFDGYTF	TGTGCCAGCAGCCCTGGCGTCAGGGCTTTTGATGGCTACACCTTC
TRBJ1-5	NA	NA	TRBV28	CASSFNGGPYINNQPQHF	TGTGCCAGCAGTTTTAACGGGGGTCCCTATATTAACAATCAGCCCCAGCATTTT
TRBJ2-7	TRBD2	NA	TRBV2	CASSATSGRYEQYF	TGTGCCAGCAGCGCAACTAGCGGGAGGTACGAGCAGTACTTC
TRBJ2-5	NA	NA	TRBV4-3	CASSQVEGQTQYF	TGCGCCAGCAGCCAAGTGGAGGGCCAGACCCAGTACTTC
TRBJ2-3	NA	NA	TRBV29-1	CSVISGTSTDTQYF	TGCAGCGTCATAAGCGGTACTAGCACAGATACGCAGTATTTT
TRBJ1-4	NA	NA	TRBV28	CASGVNEKLFF	TGTGCCAGCGGGGTTAATGAAAAACTGTTTTTT
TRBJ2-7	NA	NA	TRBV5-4	CASSLSVAKGSEQYF	TGTGCCAGCAGCTTGTCGGTAGCGAAAGGGAGCGAGCAGTACTTC
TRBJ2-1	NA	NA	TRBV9	CASSVGGGPPSYNEQFF	TGTGCCAGCAGCGTAGGGGGCGGGCCACCCTCCTACAATGAGCAGTTCTTC
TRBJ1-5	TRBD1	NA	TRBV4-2	CASSYGTGALQPQHF	TGTGCCAGCAGTTATGGGACAGGGGCTCTTCAGCCCCAGCATTTT
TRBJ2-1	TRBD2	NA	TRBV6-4	CASGTSDGNEQFF	TGTGCCAGCGGAACTAGCGACGGCAATGAGCAGTTCTTC
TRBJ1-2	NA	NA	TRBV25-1	CASSPDTLLDYGYTF	TGTGCCAGCAGCCCGGATACACTCCTAGACTATGGCTACACCTTC
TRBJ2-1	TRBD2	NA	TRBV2	CASQAVAGGLSHNEQFF	TGTGCCAGCCAGGCGGTAGCGGGAGGCCTATCCCACAATGAGCAGTTCTTC
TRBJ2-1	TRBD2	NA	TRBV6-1	CASSEESPGLGSEQFF	TGTGCCAGCAGTGAAGAGTCACCGGGACTAGGGAGTGAGCAGTTCTTC
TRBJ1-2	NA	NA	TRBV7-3	CASSGYDLNGYTF	TGTGCCAGCAGCGGATACGACTTAAACGGCTACACCTTC
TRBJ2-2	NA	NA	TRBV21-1	CQTRSIGELFF	TGTCAAACCCGTTCCATCGGGGAGCTGTTTTTT
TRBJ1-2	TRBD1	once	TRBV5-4	CASSSDRVNYGYTF	TGTGCCAGCAGCTCCGACAGGGTGAACTATGGCTACACCTTC
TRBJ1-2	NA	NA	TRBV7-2	CASSLEYRSYGYTF	TGTGCCAGCAGCTTAGAGTACAGGTCCTATGGCTACACCTTC
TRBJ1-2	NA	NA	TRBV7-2	CASSLGPQGRYTF	TGTGCCAGCAGCTTAGGCCCCCAGGGGCGTTACACCTTC
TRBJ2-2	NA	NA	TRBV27	CASSSTRRSGAPGWNTGELFF	TGTGCCAGCAGTTCTACGAGACGGTCGGGAGCGCCCGGGTGGAACACCGGGGAGCTGTTTTTT
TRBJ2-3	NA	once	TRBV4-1	CASSQDGVPTDTQYF	TGCGCCAGCAGCCAAGATGGAGTGCCCACAGATACGCAGTATTTT
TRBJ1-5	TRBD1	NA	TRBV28	CASSFPGQGQKPQHF	TGTGCCAGCAGTTTCCCCGGACAGGGGCAAAAGCCCCAGCATTTT
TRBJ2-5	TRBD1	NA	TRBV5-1	CASSLGGQGAQKETQYF	TGCGCCAGCAGCTTGGGAGGTCAGGGGGCCCAAAAAGAGACCCAGTACTTC
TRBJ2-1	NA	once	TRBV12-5	CASGLAVTGNEQFF	TGTGCTAGTGGTTTGGCGGTGACGGGAAATGAGCAGTTCTTC
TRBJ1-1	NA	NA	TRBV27	CASRPDSLYTEAFF	TGTGCCAGCAGACCCGACAGTTTATACACTGAAGCTTTCTTT
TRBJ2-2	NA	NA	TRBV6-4	CASSAGNTGELFF	TGTGCCAGCAGTGCCGGAAACACCGGGGAGCTGTTTTTT
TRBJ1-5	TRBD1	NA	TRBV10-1	CASSDGTGFQPQHF	TGCGCCAGCAGTGACGGGACAGGGTTTCAGCCCCAGCATTTT
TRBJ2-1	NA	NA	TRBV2	CASSRIRYNEQFF	TGTGCCAGCAGCCGAATACGGTACAATGAGCAGTTCTTC
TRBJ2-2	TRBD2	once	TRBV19	CASSPPTSGINTGELFF	TGTGCCAGTAGTCCCCCTACTAGCGGGATTAACACCGGGGAGCTGTTTTTT